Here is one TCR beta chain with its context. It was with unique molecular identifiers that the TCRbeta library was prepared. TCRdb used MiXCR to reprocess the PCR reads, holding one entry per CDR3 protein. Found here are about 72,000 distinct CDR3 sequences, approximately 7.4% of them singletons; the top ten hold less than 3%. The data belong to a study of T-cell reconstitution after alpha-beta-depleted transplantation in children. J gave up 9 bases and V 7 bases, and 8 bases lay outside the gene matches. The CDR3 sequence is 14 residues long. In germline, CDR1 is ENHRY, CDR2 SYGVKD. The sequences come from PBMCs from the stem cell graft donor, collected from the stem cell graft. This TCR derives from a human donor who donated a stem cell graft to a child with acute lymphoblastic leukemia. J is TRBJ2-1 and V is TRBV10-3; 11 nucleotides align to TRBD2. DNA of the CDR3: TGTGCCATCACTTATAGCGGGGGGGCCGGTGAGCAGTTCTTC. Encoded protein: CAITYSGGAGEQFF.